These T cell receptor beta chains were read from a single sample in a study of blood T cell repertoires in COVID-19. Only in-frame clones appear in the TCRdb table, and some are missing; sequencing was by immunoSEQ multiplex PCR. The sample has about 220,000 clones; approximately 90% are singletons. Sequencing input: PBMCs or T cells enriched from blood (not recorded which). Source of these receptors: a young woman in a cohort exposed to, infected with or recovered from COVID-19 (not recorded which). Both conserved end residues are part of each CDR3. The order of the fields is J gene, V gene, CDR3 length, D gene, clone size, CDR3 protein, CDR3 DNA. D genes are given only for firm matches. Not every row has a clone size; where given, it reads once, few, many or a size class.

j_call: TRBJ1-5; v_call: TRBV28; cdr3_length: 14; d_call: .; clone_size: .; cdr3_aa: CASSLVRPIIAQHF; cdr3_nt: TGTGCCAGCAGTTTAGTCAGGCCGATCATAGCCCAGCATTTT
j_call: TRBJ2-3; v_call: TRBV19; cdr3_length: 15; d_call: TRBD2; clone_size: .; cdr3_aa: CASGLGLAGEDTQYF; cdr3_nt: TGTGCCAGTGGACTAGGACTAGCGGGGGAAGATACGCAGTATTTT
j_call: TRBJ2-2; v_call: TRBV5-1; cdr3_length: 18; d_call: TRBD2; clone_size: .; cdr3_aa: CASSLEGLAGGYTGELFF; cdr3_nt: TGCGCCAGCAGCTTGGAAGGACTAGCGGGGGGGTACACCGGGGAGCTGTTTTTT
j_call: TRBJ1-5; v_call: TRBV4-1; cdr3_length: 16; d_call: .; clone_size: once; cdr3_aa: CASSQGFRGVNQPQHF; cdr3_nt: TGCGCCAGCAGCCAAGGTTTCAGGGGTGTCAATCAGCCCCAGCATTTT
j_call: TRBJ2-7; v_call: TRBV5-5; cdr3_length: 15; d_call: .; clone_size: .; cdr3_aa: CASSLAGGLSYEQYF; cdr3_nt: TGTGCCAGCAGCTTGGCCGGGGGTCTCTCCTACGAGCAGTACTTC
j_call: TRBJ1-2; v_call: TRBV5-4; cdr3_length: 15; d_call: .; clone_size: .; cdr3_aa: CASSLRTEANYGYTF; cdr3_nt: TGTGCCAGCAGCCTAAGGACAGAAGCTAACTATGGCTACACCTTC
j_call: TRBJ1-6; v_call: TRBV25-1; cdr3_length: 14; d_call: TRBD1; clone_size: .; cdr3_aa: CASSERDRGEPLHF; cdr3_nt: TGTGCCAGCAGTGAACGGGACAGGGGAGAACCCCTCCACTTT
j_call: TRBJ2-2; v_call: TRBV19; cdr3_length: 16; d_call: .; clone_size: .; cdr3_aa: CASNSRDTAGTGELFF; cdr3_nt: TGTGCCAGTAACTCCCGGGACACCGCGGGCACCGGGGAGCTGTTTTTT
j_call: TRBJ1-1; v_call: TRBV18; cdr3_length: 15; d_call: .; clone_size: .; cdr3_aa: CASSPTWEENTEAFF; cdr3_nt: TGTGCCAGCTCACCCACGTGGGAGGAAAACACTGAAGCTTTCTTT
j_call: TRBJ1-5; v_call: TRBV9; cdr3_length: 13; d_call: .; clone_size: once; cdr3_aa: CASSVGEDQPQHF; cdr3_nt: TGTGCCAGCAGCGTAGGGGAGGATCAGCCCCAGCATTTT
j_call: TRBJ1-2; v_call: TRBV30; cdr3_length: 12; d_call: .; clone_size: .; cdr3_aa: CAWSVSLYGYTF; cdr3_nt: TGTGCCTGGAGTGTCTCCCTCTATGGCTACACCTTC
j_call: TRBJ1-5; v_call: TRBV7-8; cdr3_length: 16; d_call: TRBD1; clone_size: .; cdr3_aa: CASSLNRQGSNQPQHF; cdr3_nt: TGTGCCAGCAGCTTAAATAGACAGGGTAGCAATCAGCCCCAGCATTTT
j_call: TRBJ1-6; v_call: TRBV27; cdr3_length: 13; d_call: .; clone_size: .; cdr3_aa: CASSSRLNSPLHF; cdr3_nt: TGTGCCAGCAGTTCCAGGCTCAATTCACCCCTCCACTTT
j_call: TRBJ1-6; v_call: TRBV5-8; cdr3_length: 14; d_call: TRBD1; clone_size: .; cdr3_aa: CASSLTGYNSPLHF; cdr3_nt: TGTGCCAGCAGCCTGACAGGGTACAATTCACCCCTCCACTTT
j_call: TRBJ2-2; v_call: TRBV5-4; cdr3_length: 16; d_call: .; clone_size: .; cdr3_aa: CASRPGGRYGTGELFF; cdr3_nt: TGTGCCAGCAGGCCCGGAGGACGCTATGGGACCGGGGAGCTGTTTTTT
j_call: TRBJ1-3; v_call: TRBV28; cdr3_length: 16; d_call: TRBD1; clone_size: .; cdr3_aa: CASSLGEQGSGNTIYF; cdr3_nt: TGTGCCAGCAGTTTAGGCGAACAGGGGTCGGGAAACACCATATATTTT
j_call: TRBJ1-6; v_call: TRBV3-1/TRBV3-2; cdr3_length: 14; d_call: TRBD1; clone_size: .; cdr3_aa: CASSQGQGGSPLHF; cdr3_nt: TGTGCCAGCAGCCAGGGACAGGGAGGCTCACCCCTCCACTTT
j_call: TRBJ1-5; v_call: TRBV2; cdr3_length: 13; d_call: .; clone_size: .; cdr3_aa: CASSERETPSQHF; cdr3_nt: TGTGCCAGCAGTGAAAGGGAGACACCCTCCCAGCATTTT
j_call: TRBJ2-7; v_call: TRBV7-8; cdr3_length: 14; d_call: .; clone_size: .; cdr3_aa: CASSENRFPYEQYF; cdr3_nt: TGTGCCAGCAGCGAAAACAGGTTCCCCTACGAGCAGTACTTC
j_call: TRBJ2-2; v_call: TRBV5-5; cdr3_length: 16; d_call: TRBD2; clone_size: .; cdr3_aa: CASSYGLAVNTGELFF; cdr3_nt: TGTGCCAGCAGCTATGGACTAGCGGTGAACACCGGGGAGCTGTTTTTT
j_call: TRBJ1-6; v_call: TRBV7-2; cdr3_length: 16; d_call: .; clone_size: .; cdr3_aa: CASSLTGSLYNSPLHF; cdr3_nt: TGTGCCAGCAGCCTCACCGGGTCCCTCTATAATTCACCCCTCCACTTT
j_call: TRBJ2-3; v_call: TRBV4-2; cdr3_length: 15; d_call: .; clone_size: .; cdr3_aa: CASSSDWSRTDTQYF; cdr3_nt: TGTGCCAGCAGCTCGGACTGGTCTAGGACAGATACGCAGTATTTT
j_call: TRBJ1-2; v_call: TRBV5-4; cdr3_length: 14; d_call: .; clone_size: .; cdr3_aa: CASSPRQEHYGYTF; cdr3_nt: TGTGCCAGCAGCCCCCGACAGGAACACTATGGCTACACCTTC
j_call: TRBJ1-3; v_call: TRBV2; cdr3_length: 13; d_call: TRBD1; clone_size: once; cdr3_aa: CATQGGAGNTIYF; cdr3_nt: TGTGCCACCCAGGGGGGAGCTGGAAACACCATATATTTT
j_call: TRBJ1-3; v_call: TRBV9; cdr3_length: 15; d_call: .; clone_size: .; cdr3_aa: CASSVDWTAGNTIYF; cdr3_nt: TGTGCCAGCAGCGTAGATTGGACAGCTGGAAACACCATATATTTT
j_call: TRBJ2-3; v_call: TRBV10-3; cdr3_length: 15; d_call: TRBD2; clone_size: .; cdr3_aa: CAISRLAGEGDTQYF; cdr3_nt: TGTGCCATCAGCCGACTAGCGGGAGAAGGAGATACGCAGTATTTT
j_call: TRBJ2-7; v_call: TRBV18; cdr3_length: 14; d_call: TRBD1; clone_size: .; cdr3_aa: CASSPGGQNYEQYF; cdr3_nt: TGTGCCAGCTCACCAGGGGGACAGAACTACGAGCAGTACTTC
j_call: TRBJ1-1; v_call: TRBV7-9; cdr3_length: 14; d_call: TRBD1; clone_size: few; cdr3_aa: CASSLGTGDTEAFF; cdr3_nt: TGTGCCAGCAGCTTAGGGACAGGGGACACTGAAGCTTTCTTT
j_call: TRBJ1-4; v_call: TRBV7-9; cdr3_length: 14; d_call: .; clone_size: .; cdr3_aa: CASSLTTGNEKLFF; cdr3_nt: TGTGCCAGCAGTCTAACCACGGGGAATGAAAAACTGTTTTTT
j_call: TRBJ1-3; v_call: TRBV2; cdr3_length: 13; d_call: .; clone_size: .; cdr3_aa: CASSYRVGNTIYF; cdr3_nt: TGTGCCAGCAGTTACAGGGTGGGAAACACCATATATTTT
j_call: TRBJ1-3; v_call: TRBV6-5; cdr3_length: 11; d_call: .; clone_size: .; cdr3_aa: CASREGDTIYF; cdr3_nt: TGTGCCAGCCGAGAGGGGGACACCATATATTTT
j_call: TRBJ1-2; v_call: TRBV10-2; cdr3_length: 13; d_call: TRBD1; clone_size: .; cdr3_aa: CASSEDRGSGYTF; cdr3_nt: TGCGCCAGCAGTGAGGACAGGGGTAGTGGCTACACCTTC
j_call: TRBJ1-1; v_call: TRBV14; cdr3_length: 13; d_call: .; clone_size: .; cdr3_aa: CASSQEESLPAFF; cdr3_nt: TGTGCCAGCAGCCAAGAAGAGTCACTCCCAGCTTTCTTT
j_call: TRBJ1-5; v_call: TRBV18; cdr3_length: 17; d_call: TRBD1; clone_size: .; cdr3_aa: CASSPGGRTGGNQPQHF; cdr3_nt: TGTGCCAGCTCACCGGGGGGCCGGACAGGGGGCAATCAGCCCCAGCATTTT
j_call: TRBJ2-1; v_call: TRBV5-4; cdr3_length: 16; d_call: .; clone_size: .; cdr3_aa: CASSADPRELYNEQFF; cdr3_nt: TGTGCCAGCAGCGCCGACCCGCGGGAACTCTACAATGAGCAGTTCTTC
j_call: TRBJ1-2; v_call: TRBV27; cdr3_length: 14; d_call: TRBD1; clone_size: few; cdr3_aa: CASSPSGTGLGYTF; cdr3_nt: TGTGCCAGCAGTCCATCCGGGACAGGGCTTGGCTACACCTTC
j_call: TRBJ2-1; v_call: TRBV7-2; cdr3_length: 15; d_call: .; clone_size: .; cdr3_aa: CASSFQRSSYNEQFF; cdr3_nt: TGTGCCAGCAGCTTTCAGCGGAGCTCCTACAATGAGCAGTTCTTC
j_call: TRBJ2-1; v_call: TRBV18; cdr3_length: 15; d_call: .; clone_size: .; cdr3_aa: CASSPSAEPYNEQFF; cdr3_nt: TGTGCCAGCTCACCATCGGCGGAACCCTACAATGAGCAGTTCTTC
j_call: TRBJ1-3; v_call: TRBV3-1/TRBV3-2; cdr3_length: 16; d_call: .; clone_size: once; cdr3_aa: CASSQDLRSSGNTIYF; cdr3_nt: TGTGCCAGCAGCCAAGACCTACGGTCCTCTGGAAACACCATATATTTT
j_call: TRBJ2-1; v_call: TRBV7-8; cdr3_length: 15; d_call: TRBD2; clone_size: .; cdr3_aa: CASSLFGGMYNEQFF; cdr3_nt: TGTGCCAGCAGCTTATTCGGGGGGATGTACAATGAGCAGTTCTTC
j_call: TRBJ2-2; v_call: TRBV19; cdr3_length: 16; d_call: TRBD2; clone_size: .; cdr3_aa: CASSPMAGGLSGELFF; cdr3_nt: TGTGCCAGTAGCCCTATGGCGGGAGGGTTGTCCGGGGAGCTGTTTTTT
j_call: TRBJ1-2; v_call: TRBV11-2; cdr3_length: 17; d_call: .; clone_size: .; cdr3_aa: CASSTTLGNSLNYGYTF; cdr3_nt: TGTGCCAGCAGCACTACCCTCGGGAACAGTTTAAACTATGGCTACACCTTC
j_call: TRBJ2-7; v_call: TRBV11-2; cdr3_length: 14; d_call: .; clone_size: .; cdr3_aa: CASSLSGSSYEQYF; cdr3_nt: TGTGCCAGCAGCTTATCAGGGTCATCCTACGAGCAGTACTTC
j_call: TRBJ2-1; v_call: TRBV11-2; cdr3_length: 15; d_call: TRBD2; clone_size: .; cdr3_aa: CASSSAGGGNNEQFF; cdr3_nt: TGTGCCAGCAGCTCCGCGGGGGGCGGGAACAATGAGCAGTTCTTC
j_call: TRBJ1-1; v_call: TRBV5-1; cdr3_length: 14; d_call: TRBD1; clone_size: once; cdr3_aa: CASSLGTGLTEAFF; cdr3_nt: TGCGCCAGCAGCCTCGGGACAGGCCTAACTGAAGCTTTCTTT
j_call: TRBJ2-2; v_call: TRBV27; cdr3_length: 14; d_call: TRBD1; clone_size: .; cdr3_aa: CASSTGQGSGELFF; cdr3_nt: TGTGCCAGCAGCACCGGACAGGGTAGCGGGGAGCTGTTTTTT
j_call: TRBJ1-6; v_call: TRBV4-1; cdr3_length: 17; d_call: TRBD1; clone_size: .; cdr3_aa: CASSQDRGVSYNSPLHF; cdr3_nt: TGCGCCAGCAGCCAGGACAGGGGGGTCTCCTATAATTCACCCCTCCACTTT
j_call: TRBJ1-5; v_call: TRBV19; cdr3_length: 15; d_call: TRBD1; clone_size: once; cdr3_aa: CASSMKTGGNQPQHF; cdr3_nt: TGTGCCAGTAGTATGAAAACAGGGGGCAATCAGCCCCAGCATTTT
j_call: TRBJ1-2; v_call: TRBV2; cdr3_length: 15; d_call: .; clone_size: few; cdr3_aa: CASSEGGELTYGYTF; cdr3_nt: TGTGCCAGCAGTGAAGGGGGGGAGTTAACCTATGGCTACACCTTC